This T cell receptor (beta chain) was observed in a study of T cell clones after liver transplantation. Across the whole study: As an antigen-independent comparator, third-party-reactive TCRbeta sequences came from pre-transplant mixed lymphocyte reactions. Until 12-24 months post-transplant, subjects got standard immunosuppression and no induction. Tolerance: complete withdrawal held at least one year, liver enzymes staying within twice normal. General study results and limits: Post-transplant time points were not standardized, so conclusions are preliminary.

This clone came up a few times. Its target is not known. TCRdb's table, derived via immunoSEQ multiplex PCR, lists solely in-frame clones and lacks some. The sample has fewer than 45,000 clones; 86% are singletons. V lost 4 bases, J lost 3 bases, and 9 bases lay in between. Germline CDR1 reads SQVTM; CDR2 reads ANQGSEA. The CDR3 totals 13 residues. The gene calls are TRBV29-1 and TRBJ2-2; D gene uncertain. This TCR derives from a human patient who received a liver transplant. Some of the T cells might come from the graft donor. The sample here was CD4+ T cells from blood, taken 24 months after liver transplant. CDR3 DNA: TGCAGCGTTGGTCCGGGCTACACCGGGGAGCTGTTTTTT. It is translated as CSVGPGYTGELFF.